The 22 T cell receptor beta chains below come from one sample, sequenced in a study of blood T cell repertoires in COVID-19. Profiling relied on immunoSEQ multiplex PCR, and the TCRdb table lists in-frame clones only, not all of them. The table shows roughly 36,000 clones, with approximately 90% occurring only once. The specimen sequenced was peripheral blood. These receptors originate from a man in his sixties with active or convalescent COVID-19.

The CDR3 sequence is CASSLRWGGNEQFF. For the CDR3, the DNA is TGTGCCAGCAGCTTAAGGTGGGGAGGCAATGAGCAGTTCTTC. The chain has TRBV7-3 and TRBJ2-1; D perhaps matches TRBD2 (6 bases). Germline CDR1 SGHTA, CDR2 FQGTGA. The CDR3 has 14 amino acids. V was cut by 1 base and J by 6 bases, with 10 bases left in between.

CDR3 region: CASSAWTSTDTQYF. In DNA form, the CDR3 reads TGTGCCAGCAGTGCGTGGACTAGCACAGATACGCAGTATTTT. The chain uses TRBV2 and TRBJ2-3, with D possibly matching TRBD2 (5 bases). The germline CDR1 and CDR2 sequences are SNHLY and FYNNEI. The V gene lost 4 bases and the J gene lost 0 bases, with 8 bases spanning the gap. This CDR3 spans 14 amino acids.

The chain has TRBV30 and TRBJ1-4; a weak D match, TRBD1 (5 bases). This CDR3 is 14 amino acids long. CDR1 is GTSNPN and CDR2 is SVGIG in the germline V gene (reference sequence). V was shortened by 6 bases and J by 8 bases, with 19 bases between the two germline ends. CDR3 sequence reads: CACLNRGVGEKLFF. Here the CDR3 DNA reads TGTGCCTGCCTAAATCGGGGGGTTGGCGAAAAACTGTTTTTT.

Worth noting for this clone: One junction end does not reproduce the germline sequence, and a read error may be involved. The chain joins TRBV5-4 to TRBJ1-3, with D maybe TRBD1 (6 bases). The CDR3 has 13 amino acids. Per the germline V gene, CDR1 is SGHNT and CDR2 is YYREEE (reference sequence). The CDR3 nucleotides read TGTGCCAGCAGCAGGGGAGGGGGAAATACCATATATTTT. This sequence encodes CASSRGGGNTIYF.

The CDR3 DNA follows: TGCAGTGCTAGTCGCGACAGCTCTGGAAACACCATATATTTT. Translating it yields CSASRDSSGNTIYF. This rearrangement joins TRBV20-1 to TRBJ1-3; a possible D gene is TRBD1 (5 bases). V was clipped by 3 bases and J by 0 bases, with 9 bases between them. The CDR3 contains 14 residues. Germline CDR1 reads DFQATT; CDR2 reads SNEGSKA (reference sequence).

With respect to this clone: At one boundary the junction diverges from the germline segment, which might be a read error. The gene calls are TRBV7-7 and TRBJ2-5; 9 nucleotides align to TRBD2. This CDR3 region has 16 residues. CDR1 and CDR2 from the germline V gene are SSHAT and FNYEAQ (reference sequence). Here the CDR3 reads CASSLEGNSGSKTQYF. The DNA of the CDR3 is TGTGCTAGCAGCTTAGAAGGAAATAGCGGGAGTAAGACCCAGTACTTC.

The chain has TRBV2 and TRBJ2-7; TRBD1 aligns across 7 bases. With 4 bases clipped from V and 4 bases from J, the junction kept 7 bases outside the gene matches. The CDR3 has 14 residues. Germline V gene sequence: CDR1 SNHLY, CDR2 FYNNEI. CDR3 protein: CASSAGNRGYEQYF. The CDR3 DNA follows: TGTGCCAGCAGTGCGGGGAACAGGGGATACGAGCAGTACTTC.

This clone was recorded only once. The J gene is TRBJ1-2, the V gene TRBV5-1, with D unresolved. Germline V CDR1 and CDR2: SGHRS, YFSETQ. V lost 0 bases to trimming and J lost 0 bases, with 9 bases between them. CDR3 length: 15 residues. The CDR3 loop reads CASSLGQTSNYGYTF. The CDR3 bases are TGCGCCAGCAGCTTGGGGCAGACATCTAACTATGGCTACACCTTC.

This clone has a single count. The rearrangement joins TRBV19 to TRBJ1-5, with TRBD1 matching over 8 bases. The CDR3 runs 15 residues. Germline CDR1 reads LNHDA; CDR2 reads SQIVND (reference sequence). With 7 bases clipped from V and 3 bases from J, the junction kept 8 bases outside the gene matches. The CDR3 DNA reads TGTGCCAGTATTCCCGGGACAGGCTTCAATCAGCCCCAGCATTTT. Translation: CASIPGTGFNQPQHF.

This clone came up a few times. CDR3 DNA: TGTGCCAGCAGCCAAGGGCCTAGCGGGGCAGATACGCAGTATTTT. This encodes CASSQGPSGADTQYF. The chain combines TRBV3-1 (or the pseudogene TRBV3-2) with TRBJ2-3, with 9 bases aligning to TRBD2. CDR1 and CDR2 from the germline V gene are LGHDT and YNNKEL (reference sequence). V dropped 1 base and J dropped 4; count of bases not matched to a gene: 3. The CDR3 extends over 15 amino acids.

V is TRBV3-1 (or the pseudogene TRBV3-2) and J is TRBJ2-7; the match to TRBD1 covers 9 bases. Germline assignment: CDR1 LGHDT and CDR2 YNNKEL (reference sequence). The trim removed 11 bases at V and 1 base at J, leaving 9 bases unmatched. This CDR3 comprises 14 residues. Written as DNA, the CDR3 is TGTGCCTGCTCCGGGACAGGGTTATCCTACGAGCAGTACTTC. This translates into CACSGTGLSYEQYF.

This clone turned up a few times. The V and J genes are TRBV2 and TRBJ2-3, with D possibly matching TRBD1 (5 bases). Germline CDR1 and CDR2: SNHLY and FYNNEI. CDR3 length equals 14 residues. V lost 6 bases, J lost 2 bases, and 12 bases lay in between. This chain's CDR3 is CASRGRDYTDTQYF. In nucleotides, the CDR3 is TGTGCCAGCAGGGGCAGGGATTACACAGATACGCAGTATTTT.

This chain joins TRBV29-1 and TRBJ1-2, with TRBD1 matching over 8 bases. The CDR3 sequence is 13 residues long. The J segment lost 6 bases and the V segment lost 5 bases, leaving 8 bases of the junction unmatched. CDR1 and CDR2 from the germline V gene are SQVTM and ANQGSEA. CDR3 coding DNA: TGCAGCGTTCAGACCACAGGGGGGCATGGCTACACCTTC. Translation gives CSVQTTGGHGYTF. Looking up the rest from reference TRBV29-1 and TRBJ1-2 gives the full variable domain: SAVISQKPSRDICQRGTSLTIQCQVDSQVTMMFWYRQQPGQSLTLIATANQGSEATYESGFVIDKFPISRPNLTFSTLTVSNMSPEDSSIYLCSVQTTGGHGYTFGSGTRLTVV.

Concerning this clone: The same CDR3 also results from other DNA sequences found in this sample. The V call is TRBV5-1, the J call TRBJ2-5, with 9 bases aligning to TRBD2. The CDR3 contains 14 residues. V was pared by 0 bases and J by 5 bases, with 2 bases of the junction left unmatched. Germline-derived CDR1 and CDR2 are SGHRS and YFSETQ. The CDR3 bases are TGCGCCAGCAGCTTGGGAGCGGGGGGTGAGACCCAGTACTTC. Residues: CASSLGAGGETQYF. The full variable domain, its missing parts supplied by reference TRBV5-1 and TRBJ2-5, is KAGVTQTPRYLIKTRGQQVTLSCSPISGHRSVSWYQQTPGQGLQFLFEYFSETQRNKGNFPGRFSGRQFSNSRSEMNVSTLELGDSALYLCASSLGAGGETQYFGPGTRLLVL.

The V gene is TRBV19, the J gene TRBJ2-7; tentatively, D is TRBD1 (5 bases). Trimming cost V 7 bases and J 0 bases, with 13 bases left between them. Germline V lookup: CDR1 LNHDA, CDR2 SQIVND (reference sequence). The CDR3 totals 14 residues. The CDR3 sequence is CASTPSDISYEQYF. As DNA, the CDR3 is TGTGCCAGTACCCCGTCGGACATCTCCTACGAGCAGTACTTC.

The gene calls are TRBV28 and TRBJ1-1; no firm D call. Germline V gene lookup returns CDR1 MDHEN and CDR2 SYDVKM. The V gene lost 4 bases and the J gene lost 4 bases, with 16 bases spanning the gap. The CDR3 has 15 residues. CDR3: CASSSPLSGSTEAFF. CDR3 DNA: TGTGCCAGCAGTTCCCCCCTTTCTGGGAGCACTGAAGCTTTCTTT. The complete variable domain, with remaining parts taken from reference TRBV28 and TRBJ1-1, reads DVKVTQSSRYLVKRTGEKVFLECVQDMDHENMFWYRQDPGLGLRLIYFSYDVKMKEKGDIPEGYSVSREKKERFSLILESASTNQTSMYLCASSSPLSGSTEAFFGQGTRLTVV.

The chain links TRBV6-5 to TRBJ2-1, with D perhaps TRBD1 (6 bases). Trimming removed 7 bases from V and 11 bases from J, with 18 bases in between. CDR3 size: 13 residues. The V gene's germline CDR1 is MNHEY and CDR2 SVGAGI. The CDR3 reads CASTGQQSTKQFF. The CDR3 DNA follows: TGTGCCAGCACCGGACAGCAATCCACCAAGCAGTTCTTC.

The rearrangement links TRBV7-3 to TRBJ2-2, with 10 bases matching TRBD2. There are 21 residues in the CDR3. Trimming took 0 bases from V and 0 from J; bases not matched to a gene: 13. Germline CDR1 is SGHTA and CDR2 is FQGTGA. Here the CDR3 reads CASSLTGDPLLAGTNTGELFF. The CDR3 DNA follows: TGTGCCAGCAGCTTAACGGGAGACCCCCTACTAGCGGGGACGAACACCGGGGAGCTGTTTTTT.

This clone was detected only once. The chain has TRBV5-4 and TRBJ2-7, with 9 bases fitting TRBD1. The trim removed 5 bases at V and 4 bases at J, leaving 7 bases unmatched. The CDR3 is made up of 14 amino acids. Germline loops: CDR1 SGHNT, CDR2 YYREEE (reference sequence). The CDR3: CASRSQGAGYEQYF. Here the CDR3 DNA reads TGTGCCAGCAGATCACAGGGGGCGGGATACGAGCAGTACTTC.

The genes are TRBV3-1 (or the pseudogene TRBV3-2) and TRBJ1-4; the match to TRBD1 covers 9 bases. This CDR3 has 15 residues. Trimming at V came to 4 bases and at J to 7 bases, leaving 7 bases not matched to a gene. CDR1 is LGHDT, CDR2 YNNKEL, per germline (reference sequence). The CDR3 DNA is TGTGCCAGCAGCCCTCCGGGACAGGGAGGTGAAAAACTGTTTTTT. Translating it yields CASSPPGQGGEKLFF.

V gene TRBV2 combines with J gene TRBJ1-2; D is perhaps TRBD1 (5 bases). The CDR3 is made up of 12 amino acids. Per the germline V gene, CDR1 is SNHLY and CDR2 is FYNNEI. Trimming pared 6 bases from V and 5 bases from J, leaving 10 bases between. DNA of the CDR3: TGTGCCAGCAGGACCCAGGGATATGGCTACACCTTC. Its protein is CASRTQGYGYTF.

DNA of the CDR3: TGTGCCACCAGCAGAGATACCTCTACCGGGACAGGTTCTGGAAACACCATATATTTT. Translating it yields CATSRDTSTGTGSGNTIYF. V and J are TRBV15 and TRBJ1-3; 8 bases are shared with TRBD1. Germline trimming cut 0 bases from V and 1 base from J; bases unmatched to any gene: 11. The CDR3 is made up of 19 amino acids. CDR1 LNHNV and CDR2 YYDKDF come from the germline V gene (reference sequence).